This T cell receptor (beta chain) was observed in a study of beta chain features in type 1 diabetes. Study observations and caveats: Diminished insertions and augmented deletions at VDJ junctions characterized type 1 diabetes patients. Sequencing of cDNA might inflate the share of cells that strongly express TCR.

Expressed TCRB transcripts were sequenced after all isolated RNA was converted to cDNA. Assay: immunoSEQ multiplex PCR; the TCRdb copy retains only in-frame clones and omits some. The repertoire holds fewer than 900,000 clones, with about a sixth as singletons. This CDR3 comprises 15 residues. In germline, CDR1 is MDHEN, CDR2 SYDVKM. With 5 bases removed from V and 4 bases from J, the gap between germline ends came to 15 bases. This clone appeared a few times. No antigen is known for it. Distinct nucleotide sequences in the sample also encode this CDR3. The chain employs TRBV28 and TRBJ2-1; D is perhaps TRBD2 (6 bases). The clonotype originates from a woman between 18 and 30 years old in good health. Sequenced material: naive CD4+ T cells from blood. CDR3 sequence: CASSLSSGVYNEQFF. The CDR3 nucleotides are TGTGCCAGCAGTCTAAGCTCGGGGGTTTACAATGAGCAGTTCTTC.